This entry lists 13 T cell receptor beta chains sequenced from one sample in a study of T cells in localized non-small cell lung cancer. Here immunoSEQ multiplex PCR was the method, and the copy in TCRdb shows in-frame clones only, minus some. The data contain about a thousand clones, about 22% of them singletons. This material consisted of normal lung tissue next to the tumor, taken before any cancer treatment. The receptor set was obtained from a female donor older than 55 with stage I lung adenocarcinoma.

This clone occurred a few times. The chain recombines TRBV11-3 with TRBJ2-1, with 9 bases lining up with TRBD2. CDR1 and CDR2 (germline): SGHNT, YENEEA. CDR3 size: 15 residues. V dropped 3 bases and J dropped 9; count of bases not matched to a gene: 9. The CDR3 DNA reads as TGTGCCAGCAGCTTTCGGAGTAGCGGGAGTACTGAGCAGTTCTTC. Translated, it gives CASSFRSSGSTEQFF.

By share, this clone ranks as medium-sized. The V and J genes are TRBV12-2 and TRBJ2-5; the DNA was not compared with TRBD1, the D call given in the table. TRBV12-2 corresponds to a pseudogene. CDR3 length: 15 residues. The CDR3 protein is CASMNVWGPQETQYF. The DNA of the CDR3 is TGTGCCAGTATGAATGTCTGGGGGCCTCAAGAGACCCAGTACTTC.

By share of the sample, this clone is large. This rearrangement joins TRBV11-3 to TRBJ2-7; D not resolved. The CDR3 consists of 15 residues. V was clipped by 5 bases and J by 0 bases, with 14 bases between them. Looked up from germline, CDR1 is SGHNT and CDR2 is YENEEA. CDR3 coding DNA: TGTGCCAGCAGCCTTACTCGGATCAACTCCTACGAGCAGTACTTC. This encodes CASSLTRINSYEQYF.

This clone was picked up a small number of times. The V gene is TRBV6-8, the J gene TRBJ1-5; D gene unclear. The germline V gene encodes CDR1 MNHGY and CDR2 SAAAGT. The germline V and J ends were trimmed by 5 bases and 3 bases, with 8 bases remaining between them. The CDR3 totals 13 residues. CDR3 DNA sequence: TGTGCCAGCAGTGTCAGACCCAATCAGCCCCAGCATTTT. Residues: CASSVRPNQPQHF.

This clone was counted between two and nine times. This chain joins TRBV11-3 and TRBJ1-2; 7 bases are shared with TRBD1. Germline trimming cut 5 bases from V and 5 bases from J; bases unmatched to any gene: 8. Germline V gene data show CDR1 as SGHNT and CDR2 as YENEEA. The CDR3 is 14 residues long. CDR3: CASSIKTGNYGYTF. The CDR3 DNA is TGTGCCAGCAGCATCAAGACAGGGAATTATGGCTACACCTTC.

V gene TRBV18 combines with J gene TRBJ2-7; D is possibly TRBD2 (7 bases). CDR1 is KGHSH, CDR2 LQKENI, per germline. The CDR3 loop spans 16 amino acids. V was trimmed by 4 bases and J by 1 base, leaving 17 bases between them. The DNA of the CDR3 is TGTGCCAGCTCACAGACCGGGGGGCAGGATTCCTACGAGCAGTACTTC. Its translation is CASSQTGGQDSYEQYF.

The chain has TRBV6-8 and TRBJ2-7; weak D call: TRBD1 (5 bases). CDR3 length: 14 residues. The V gene's germline CDR1 is MNHGY and CDR2 SAAAGT. The ends were cut back, 3 bases at V and 2 bases at J, with 11 bases in the middle. CDR3 sequence: CASSYRQTPYEQYF. As DNA, the CDR3 is TGTGCCAGCAGTTATAGACAGACTCCCTACGAGCAGTACTTC.

This clone was detected only a few times. The chain joins TRBV9 to TRBJ2-2, with D unclear. The CDR3 runs to 15 residues. Trimming shortened V by 1 base and J by 5 bases, and 12 bases separated the two germline ends. From germline, CDR1 is SGDLS and CDR2 YYNGEE. The CDR3 protein is CASSVSTGVTGELFF. The CDR3 DNA is TGTGCCAGCAGCGTATCGACTGGGGTGACCGGGGAGCTGTTTTTT.

As DNA, the CDR3 is TGTGCCAGCTCACCAAGGGACTTTCCCTACGAGCAGTACTTC. This sequence encodes CASSPRDFPYEQYF. The rearrangement uses TRBV18 and TRBJ2-7, with D perhaps TRBD2 (6 bases). The germline gives CDR1 KGHSH, CDR2 LQKENI. Trimming cost V 2 bases and J 2 bases, with 10 bases left between them. CDR3 length: 14 residues.

The chain recombines TRBV25-1 with TRBJ2-7; D is perhaps TRBD1 (5 bases). Trimming left V 8 bases short and J 6 bases short, with 23 bases between. The CDR3 runs to 15 residues. CDR1 and CDR2 from the germline V gene are MGHDK and SYGVNS. CDR3 residues: CASPSWWAGYPEQYF. As DNA, the CDR3 is TGTGCCAGCCCGAGCTGGTGGGCAGGGTACCCCGAGCAGTACTTC.

The chain uses TRBV19 and TRBJ1-5, with D perhaps matching TRBD1 (5 bases). CDR1 and CDR2 (germline): LNHDA, SQIVND (reference sequence). The CDR3 is 13 amino acids. V was trimmed by 5 bases and J by 5 bases, leaving 10 bases between them. DNA of the CDR3: TGTGCCAGTAGTTTTCAGGGCTATCAGCCCCAGCATTTT. It encodes CASSFQGYQPQHF.

The chain employs TRBV10-3 and TRBJ2-1; D unclear. Germline V gives CDR1 ENHRY, CDR2 SYGVKD. Trimming pared 2 bases from V and 3 bases from J, leaving 11 bases between. The CDR3 is 15 amino acids. CDR3 sequence: CAISEGSPYYNEQFF. The CDR3 nucleotides are TGTGCCATCAGTGAGGGCAGTCCCTACTACAATGAGCAGTTCTTC.

The chain uses TRBV9 and TRBJ2-5, with D maybe TRBD2 (5 bases). Germline V CDR1 and CDR2: SGDLS, YYNGEE. The length of the CDR3 is 13 residues. The germline V and J ends were trimmed by 3 bases and 3 bases, with 9 bases remaining between them. The CDR3 DNA reads as TGTGCCAGCAGCGGACCTAGCAAAGAGACCCAGTACTTC. Its protein is CASSGPSKETQYF. The complete variable domain, with remaining parts taken from reference TRBV9 and TRBJ2-5, reads DSGVTQTPKHLITATGQRVTLRCSPRSGDLSVYWYQQSLDQGLQFLIQYYNGEERAKGNILERFSAQQFPDLHSELNLSSLELGDSALYFCASSGPSKETQYFGPGTRLLVL.